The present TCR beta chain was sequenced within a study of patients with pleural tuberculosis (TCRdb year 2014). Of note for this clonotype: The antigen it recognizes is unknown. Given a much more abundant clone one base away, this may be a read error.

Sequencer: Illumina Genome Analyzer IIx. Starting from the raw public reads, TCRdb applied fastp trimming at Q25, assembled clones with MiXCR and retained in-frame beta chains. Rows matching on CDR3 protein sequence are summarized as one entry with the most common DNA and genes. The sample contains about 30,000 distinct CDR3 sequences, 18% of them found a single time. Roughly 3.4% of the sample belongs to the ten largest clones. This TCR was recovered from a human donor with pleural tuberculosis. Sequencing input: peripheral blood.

The sequenced DNA: TGTGCCAGCTTAAACAGGGGCCTCGGGTACGAGCAGCACTTC. Its translation is CASLNRGLGYEQHF. The sequence links TRBV28 to TRBJ2-7; a stretch of 7 junction bases matches TRBD1. Inclusive of the bounding cysteine and phenylalanine, the CDR3 is 14 residues long. The kept DNA is CDR3 alone, 42 bases in frame from the first base. The germline V gene supplies CDR1 MDHEN and CDR2 SYDVKM.